One TCR beta chain is described in this entry. CDR1 is ENHRY and CDR2 is SYGVKD in the germline V gene. The CDR3 loop spans 16 amino acids. V lost 0 bases to trimming and J lost 5 bases; unmatched junction nucleotides: 6. TCRdb's copy holds only in-frame clones and misses some; the assay was immunoSEQ multiplex PCR. This table has roughly 69,000 clones, about 88% appearing once. The sample originates from a study of technical replicates of blood from a few donors. This clonotype was sampled from a human donor in good health. Some clones in this sample may be carry-over from other donors' samples. The chain recombines TRBV10-3 with TRBJ2-3; TRBD2 aligns across 9 bases. The sample consisted of PBMCs. The DNA for the CDR3 is TGTGCCATCAGTGAGTCGGGCAGCGGGGGGATAGATACGCAGTATTTT. Protein product: CAISESGSGGIDTQYF.